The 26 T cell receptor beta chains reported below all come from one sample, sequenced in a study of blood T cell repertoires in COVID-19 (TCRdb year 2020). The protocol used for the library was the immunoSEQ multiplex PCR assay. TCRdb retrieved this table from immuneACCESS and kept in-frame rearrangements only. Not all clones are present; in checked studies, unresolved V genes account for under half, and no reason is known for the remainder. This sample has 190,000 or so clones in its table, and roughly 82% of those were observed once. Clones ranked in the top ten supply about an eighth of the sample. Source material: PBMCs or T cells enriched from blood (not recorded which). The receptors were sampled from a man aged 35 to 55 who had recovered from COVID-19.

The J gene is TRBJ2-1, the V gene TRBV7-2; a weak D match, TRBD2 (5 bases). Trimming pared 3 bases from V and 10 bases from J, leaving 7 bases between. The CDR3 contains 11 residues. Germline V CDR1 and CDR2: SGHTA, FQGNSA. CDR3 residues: CASSLTTEQFF. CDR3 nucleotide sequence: TGTGCCAGCAGCTTGACTACAGAGCAGTTCTTC.

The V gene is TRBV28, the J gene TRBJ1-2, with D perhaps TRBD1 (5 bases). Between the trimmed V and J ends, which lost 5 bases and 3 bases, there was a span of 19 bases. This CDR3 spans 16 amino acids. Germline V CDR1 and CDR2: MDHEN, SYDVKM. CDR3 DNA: TGTGCCAGCAGTCCGGGACGGGAGATGTCGGACTATGGCTACACCTTC. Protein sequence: CASSPGREMSDYGYTF.

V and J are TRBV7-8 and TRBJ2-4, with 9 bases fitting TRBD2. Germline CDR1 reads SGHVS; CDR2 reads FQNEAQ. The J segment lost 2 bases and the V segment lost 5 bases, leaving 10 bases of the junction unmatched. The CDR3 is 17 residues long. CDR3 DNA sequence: TGTGCCAGCAGCCCCCCTGGGCGGGGGGGAACCAAAAACATTCAGTACTTC. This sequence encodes CASSPPGRGGTKNIQYF.

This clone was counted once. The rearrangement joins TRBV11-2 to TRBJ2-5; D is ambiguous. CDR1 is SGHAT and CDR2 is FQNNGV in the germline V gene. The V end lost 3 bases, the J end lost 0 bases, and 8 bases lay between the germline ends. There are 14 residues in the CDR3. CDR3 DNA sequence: TGTGCCAGCAGCTTGGCCCCAGACCAAGAGACCCAGTACTTC. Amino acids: CASSLAPDQETQYF.

This CDR3 reads CASSRGGSGYNYGYTF. DNA of the CDR3: TGTGCCAGCAGCCGGGGGGGATCAGGCTACAACTATGGCTACACCTTC. The chain joins TRBV5-6 to TRBJ1-2; perhaps TRBD1 as D (5 bases). Between the trimmed V and J ends, which lost 4 bases and 2 bases, there was a span of 18 bases. This CDR3 has 16 amino acids. Per the germline V gene, CDR1 is SGHDT and CDR2 is YYEEEE.

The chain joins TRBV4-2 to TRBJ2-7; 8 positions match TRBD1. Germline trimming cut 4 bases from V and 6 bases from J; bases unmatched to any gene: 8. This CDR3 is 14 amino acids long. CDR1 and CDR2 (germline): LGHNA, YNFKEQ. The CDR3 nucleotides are TGTGCCAGCAGCCCCTTGGACAGGGCAGGCGAGCAGTACTTC. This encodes CASSPLDRAGEQYF.

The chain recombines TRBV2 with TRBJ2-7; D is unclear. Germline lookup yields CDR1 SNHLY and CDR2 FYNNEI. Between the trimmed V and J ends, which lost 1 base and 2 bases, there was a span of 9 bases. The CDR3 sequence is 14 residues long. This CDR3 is CASSEDRRTYEQYV. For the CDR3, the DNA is TGTGCCAGCAGTGAAGACAGACGGACCTACGAGCAGTACGTC.

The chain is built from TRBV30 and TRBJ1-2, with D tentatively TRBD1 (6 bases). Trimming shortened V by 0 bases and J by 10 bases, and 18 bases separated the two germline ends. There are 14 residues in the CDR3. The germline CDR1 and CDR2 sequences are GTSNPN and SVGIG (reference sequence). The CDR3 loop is CAWSVDRTRVVYTF. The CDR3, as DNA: TGTGCCTGGAGTGTTGACAGGACTCGGGTGGTCTACACCTTC.

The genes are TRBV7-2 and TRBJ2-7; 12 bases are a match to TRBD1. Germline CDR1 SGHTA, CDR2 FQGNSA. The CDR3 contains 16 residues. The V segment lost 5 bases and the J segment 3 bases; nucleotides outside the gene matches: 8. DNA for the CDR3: TGTGCCAGCAGCCTGGGACAGGGGGCGGGTCGCTACGAGCAGTACTTC. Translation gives CASSLGQGAGRYEQYF.

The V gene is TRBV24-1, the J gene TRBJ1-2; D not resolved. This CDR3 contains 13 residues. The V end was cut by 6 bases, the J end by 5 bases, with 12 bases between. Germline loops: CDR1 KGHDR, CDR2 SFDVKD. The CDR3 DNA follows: TGTGCCACCAGTATAGGAGAAACATATGGCTACACCTTC. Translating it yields CATSIGETYGYTF.

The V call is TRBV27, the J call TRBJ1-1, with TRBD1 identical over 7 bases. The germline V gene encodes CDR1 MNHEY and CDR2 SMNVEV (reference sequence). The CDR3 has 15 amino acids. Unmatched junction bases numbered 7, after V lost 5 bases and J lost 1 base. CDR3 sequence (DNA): TGTGCCAGCAGTCCTGAACAGGGGTGGAACACTGAAGCTTTCTTT. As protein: CASSPEQGWNTEAFF.

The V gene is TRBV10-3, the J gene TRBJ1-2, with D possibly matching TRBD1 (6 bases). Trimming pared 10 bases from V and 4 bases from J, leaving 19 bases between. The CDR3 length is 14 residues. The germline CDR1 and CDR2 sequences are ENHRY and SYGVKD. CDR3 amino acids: CATTADRIIYGYTF. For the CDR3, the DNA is TGTGCCACCACAGCCGACAGGATAATCTATGGCTACACCTTC.

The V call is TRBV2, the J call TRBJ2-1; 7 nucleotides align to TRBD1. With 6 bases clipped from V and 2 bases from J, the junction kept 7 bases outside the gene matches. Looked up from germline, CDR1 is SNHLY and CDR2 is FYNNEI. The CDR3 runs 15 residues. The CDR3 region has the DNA TGTGCCAGCAGCCGGGACAGTTTAACCTACAATGAGCAGTTCTTC. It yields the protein CASSRDSLTYNEQFF.

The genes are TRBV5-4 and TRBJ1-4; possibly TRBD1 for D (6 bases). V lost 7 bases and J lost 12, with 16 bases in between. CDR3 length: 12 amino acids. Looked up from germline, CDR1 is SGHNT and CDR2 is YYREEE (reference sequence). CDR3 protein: CASGTTGTELFF. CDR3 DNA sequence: TGTGCCAGCGGAACAACAGGGACGGAACTGTTTTTT.

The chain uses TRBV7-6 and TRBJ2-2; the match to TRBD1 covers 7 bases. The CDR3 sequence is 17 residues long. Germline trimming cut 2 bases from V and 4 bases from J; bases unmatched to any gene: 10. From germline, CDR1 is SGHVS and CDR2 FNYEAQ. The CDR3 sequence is CASSLPRQGRGTGELFF. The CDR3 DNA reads TGTGCCAGCAGCTTACCACGACAGGGAAGGGGCACCGGGGAGCTGTTTTTT.

The CDR3 DNA reads TGTGCCAGCAGCCCACCGACGATGCAGGCGATCTCTGGGGCCAACGTCCTGACTTTC. This codes for CASSPPTMQAISGANVLTF. This chain joins TRBV7-8 and TRBJ2-6; no reliable D call. Germline V gene lookup returns CDR1 SGHVS and CDR2 FQNEAQ. Between the trimmed V and J ends, which lost 5 bases and 0 bases, there was a span of 20 bases. CDR3 length equals 19 residues.

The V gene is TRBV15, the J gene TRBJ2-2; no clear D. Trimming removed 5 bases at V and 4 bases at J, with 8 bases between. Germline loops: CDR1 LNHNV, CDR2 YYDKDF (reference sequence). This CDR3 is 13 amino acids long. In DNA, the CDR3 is TGTGCCACCAGCGTTAGACTCACCGGGGAGCTGTTTTTT. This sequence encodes CATSVRLTGELFF.

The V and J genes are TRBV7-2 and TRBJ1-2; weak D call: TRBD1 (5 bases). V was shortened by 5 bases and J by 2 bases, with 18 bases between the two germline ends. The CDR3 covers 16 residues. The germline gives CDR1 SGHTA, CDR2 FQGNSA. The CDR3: CASSPQSAGLNYGYTF. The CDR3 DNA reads TGTGCCAGCAGCCCACAATCGGCGGGACTGAACTATGGCTACACCTTC.

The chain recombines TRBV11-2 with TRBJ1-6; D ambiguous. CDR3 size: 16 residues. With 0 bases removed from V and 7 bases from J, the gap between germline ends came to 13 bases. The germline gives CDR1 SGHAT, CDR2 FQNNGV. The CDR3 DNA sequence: TGTGCCAGCAGCTTAGATTATGGGTGGAGCAATTCACCCCTCCACTTT. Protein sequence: CASSLDYGWSNSPLHF.

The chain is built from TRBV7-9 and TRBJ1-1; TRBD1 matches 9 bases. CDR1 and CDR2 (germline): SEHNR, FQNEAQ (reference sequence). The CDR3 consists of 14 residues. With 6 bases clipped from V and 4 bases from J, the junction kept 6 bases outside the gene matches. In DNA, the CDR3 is TGTGCCAGCAGAGGACCGGACAGGGGCACTGAAGCTTTCTTT. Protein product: CASRGPDRGTEAFF. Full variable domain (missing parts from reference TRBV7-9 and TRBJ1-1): DTGVSQNPRHKITKRGQNVTFRCDPISEHNRLYWYRQTLGQGPEFLTYFQNEAQLEKSRLLSDRFSAERPKGSFSTLEIQRTEQGDSAMYLCASRGPDRGTEAFFGQGTRLTVV.

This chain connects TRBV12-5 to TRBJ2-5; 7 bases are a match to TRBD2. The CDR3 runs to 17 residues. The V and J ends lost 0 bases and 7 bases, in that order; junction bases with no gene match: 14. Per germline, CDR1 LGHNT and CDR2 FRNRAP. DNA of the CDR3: TGTGCTAGTGGTTTGGTACGATTGGGAGGGGCGCGAGGGACCCAGTACTTC. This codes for CASGLVRLGGARGTQYF.

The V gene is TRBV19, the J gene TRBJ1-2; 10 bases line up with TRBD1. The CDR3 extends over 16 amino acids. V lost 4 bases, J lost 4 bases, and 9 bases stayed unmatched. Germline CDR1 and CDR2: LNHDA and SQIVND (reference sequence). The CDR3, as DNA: TGTGCCAGTAGTACTGCCCCGGGACAGGGGACCTATGGCTACACCTTC. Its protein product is CASSTAPGQGTYGYTF.

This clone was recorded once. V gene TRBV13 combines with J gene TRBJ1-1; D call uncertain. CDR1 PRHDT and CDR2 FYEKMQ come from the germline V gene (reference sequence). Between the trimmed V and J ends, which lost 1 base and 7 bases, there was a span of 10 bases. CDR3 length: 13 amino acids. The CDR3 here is CASSLVMAGEAFF. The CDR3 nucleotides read TGTGCCAGCAGCTTAGTGATGGCAGGTGAAGCTTTCTTT. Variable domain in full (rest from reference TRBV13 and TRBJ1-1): AAGVIQSPRHLIKEKRETATLKCYPIPRHDTVYWYQQGPGQDPQFLISFYEKMQSDKGSIPDRFSAQQFSDYHSELNMSSLELGDSALYFCASSLVMAGEAFFGQGTRLTVV.

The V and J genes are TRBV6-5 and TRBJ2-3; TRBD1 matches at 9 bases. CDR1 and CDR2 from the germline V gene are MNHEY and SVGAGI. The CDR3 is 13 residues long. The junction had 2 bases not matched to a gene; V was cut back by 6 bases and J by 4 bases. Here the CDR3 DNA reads TGTGCCAGCAGGGGACAGGGTGCAGATACGCAGTATTTT. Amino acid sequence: CASRGQGADTQYF.

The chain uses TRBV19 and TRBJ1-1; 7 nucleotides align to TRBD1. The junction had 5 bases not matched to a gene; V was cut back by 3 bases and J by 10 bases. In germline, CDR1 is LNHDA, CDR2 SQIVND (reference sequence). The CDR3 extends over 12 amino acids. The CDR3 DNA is TGTGCCAGTAGTATCGAGGGGGCGAGAGCTTTCTTT. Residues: CASSIEGARAFF.

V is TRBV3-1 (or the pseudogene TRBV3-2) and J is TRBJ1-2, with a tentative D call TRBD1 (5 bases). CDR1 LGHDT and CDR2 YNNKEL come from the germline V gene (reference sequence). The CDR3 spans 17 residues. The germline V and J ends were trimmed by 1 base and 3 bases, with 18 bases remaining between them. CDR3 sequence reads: CASSQGREETRYYGYTF. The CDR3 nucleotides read TGTGCCAGCAGCCAAGGCAGGGAGGAAACAAGGTACTATGGCTACACCTTC.